This T cell receptor (beta chain) was captured in a study of blood T cell repertoires in COVID-19 (TCRdb year 2020). Looking at the study overall: Samples from collaborators originated in the United States, Italy and Spain and spanned both the acute and convalescent phases of COVID-19. The prospective study material was composed of cDNA or gDNA derived from T cells, B-cell-depleted T cells, or PBMCs. The dataset comprised deeply sampled blood TCRbeta repertoires from subjects exposed to, actively infected with, or recovered from COVID-19. The repertoires were made available in a free public database intended to serve as a resource for research on the immune response to SARS-CoV-2. Samples came from the ongoing ImmuneRACE study (first 160 participants) plus 1,254 subjects from 6 global collaborators. Nearly every sample came with metadata listing a de-identified subject ID, COVID-19 status, age in years and sex. Where HLA class I and class II types were available, the types were taken from metadata supplied by the sample provider, not from assay-based typing. The paper's findings and limits, for the study overall: The quantity of clinical and demographic metadata differed by source and by participant and was supplied without curation.

The CDR3 measures 16 amino acids from cysteine to phenylalanine. Only the CDR3 part of the read is kept: 48 bases, read in frame from the first base. The trim is 2 bases for V and 8 bases for J, with a gap of 18 bases between the germline ends. CDR1 MNHNS and CDR2 SASEGT were looked up in the germline V gene. Each collaborating institution followed its own protocols to collect whole blood in K2EDTA tubes. For TCRbeta analysis, collaborators shipped samples in one of three forms: frozen whole blood, isolated PBMCs, or DNA extracted from either of those sample types. The immunoSEQ Assay, a bias-controlled multiplex PCR, was used to amplify TCRbeta CDR3 regions from genomic DNA. Regarding the original processing steps: Nucleated cell counts per sample were estimated from amplification of reference gene primers within the assay. To quantify the absolute abundance of each unique TCRbeta CDR3 rearrangement, sequence reads were collapsed and filtered. For each sample, productive Simpson clonality was calculated by taking the square root of Simpson's diversity index across productive rearrangements. This immuneACCESS table, as held by TCRdb, lists in-frame sequences with V and J called but not all clones. Of the missing ones, under half trace to an unresolved V gene in checked studies; the others have no known cause. D and trimming come from the DNA, and the V and J calls and clone size come from that table. This sample lists about 110,000 clones; less than 75% were detected once. The ten largest account for under 1% of the sample.

Comments on this clone: This receptor's antigen is unknown. One base away there is no much larger clone; base qualities are not given.

Sample: peripheral blood. This TCR was recovered from a human donor with acute or convalescent COVID-19. The donor label of this sample is uncertain. This chain joins TRBV6-1 to TRBJ1-4; TRBD1 could be the D gene, as 6 bases match. The CDR3 loop reads CASSEKNRAGREKLFF. The DNA is TGTGCCAGCAGTGAAAAAAACAGGGCAGGGAGAGAAAAACTGTTTTTT.